A single sample gave rise to the 30 T cell receptor beta chains below, sequenced in a study of CD8+ T cells in alopecia areata (dated by TCRdb to between 2018 and 2020). Library creation used the immunoSEQ multiplex PCR assay. RNA was extracted from all samples and reverse transcribed into cDNA as template for TCR sequencing. The table was pulled from immuneACCESS by TCRdb, which kept in-frame rearrangements only. Such tables lose some clones; where checked, under half of the loss comes from unresolved V genes, and the rest has no known cause. This sample lists about 120,000 clones; approximately 55% were detected once. 3% to 4% of the sample is taken by the ten largest. In light of the paper, this sample's time point label describes: around 22 weeks on oral tofacitinib. What this sample's treatment or condition label stands for: oral pan-JAK inhibitor, 5-10 mg twice daily. The sequenced sample was CD4+ T cells sorted from blood, obtained at week 24, from a patient treated with tofacitinib. The source of these receptors is a human donor with alopecia areata.

Only a few counts were recorded for this clone. This chain joins TRBV4-2 and TRBJ1-2, with D uncertain. This CDR3 is built from 16 residues. V was shortened by 2 bases and J by 7 bases, with 20 bases between the two germline ends. The germline V gene encodes CDR1 LGHNA and CDR2 YNFKEQ. CDR3 loop: CASSQNRREVDGGYTF. CDR3 sequence (DNA): TGTGCCAGCAGCCAAAACCGGCGGGAGGTCGACGGTGGCTACACCTTC.

This clone has at least ten counts. The V and J genes are TRBV4-2 and TRBJ2-1, with D hard to call. The CDR3 extends over 13 amino acids. Between the trimmed V and J ends, which lost 7 bases and 11 bases, there was a span of 18 bases. The germline gives CDR1 LGHNA, CDR2 YNFKEQ. The CDR3 protein is CASTSSRKYKQFF. CDR3 sequence (DNA): TGTGCCAGCACAAGTTCTCGGAAATATAAGCAGTTCTTC.

V usage is TRBV5-1 and J usage is TRBJ2-6; TRBD2 agrees at 10 bases. CDR1 SGHRS and CDR2 YFSETQ come from the germline V gene. The CDR3 extends over 19 amino acids. The ends lost 2 bases at V and 0 bases at J; junction bases unmatched: 8. In DNA, the CDR3 is TGCGCCAGCAGCTTTTACGCCGGGACTAGCGTCTCTGGGGCCAACGTCCTGACTTTC. This encodes CASSFYAGTSVSGANVLTF.

For this clone: At one of its ends the junction is not consistent with the germline gene, which may arise from a read error. V and J are TRBV6-5 and TRBJ2-7; 8 nucleotides match TRBD2. The CDR3 extends over 14 amino acids. Germline CDR1 reads MNHEY; CDR2 reads SVGAGI. In DNA, the CDR3 is TGTGCCATCAGTGGGGGAACTAGCGGCTACGAGCAGTACTTC. Residues: CAISGGTSGYEQYF.

The rearrangement joins TRBV7-2 to TRBJ2-3; unclear D gene. The V end was cut by 5 bases, the J end by 0 bases, with 12 bases between. The CDR3 contains 15 residues. Germline V gene lookup returns CDR1 SGHTA and CDR2 FQGNSA. The CDR3 coding sequence is TGTGCCAGCAGCCCCGAACCGACTAGCACAGATACGCAGTATTTT. It is translated as CASSPEPTSTDTQYF.

J is TRBJ2-7 and V is TRBV23-1; D uncertain. TRBV23-1 is flagged as an ORF with uncertain function. The CDR3 length is 15 residues. V was clipped by 7 bases and J by 3 bases, with 19 bases between them. The DNA of the CDR3 is TGCGCCAGCATCCATACACCGAAGCTCTGCTACGAGCAGTACTTC. Encoded protein: CASIHTPKLCYEQYF.

The CDR3 DNA follows: TGTGCCAGCAGTTTTGGCGGGGGTCAGTTCTTC. Residues: CASSFGGGQFF. The rearrangement links TRBV27 to TRBJ2-1; 7 nucleotides agree with TRBD2. The CDR3 has 11 residues. The germline CDR1 and CDR2 sequences are MNHEY and SMNVEV (reference sequence). Germline trimming cut 3 bases from V and 13 bases from J; bases unmatched to any gene: 3.

This clone was detected a few times. The chain links TRBV7-9 to TRBJ1-1; D call uncertain. Trimming pared 5 bases from V and 0 bases from J, leaving 13 bases between. The germline V gene has CDR1 SEHNR and CDR2 FQNEAQ (reference sequence). The CDR3 spans 15 residues. The CDR3 bases are TGTGCCAGCAGCCCGCCAACGACGGTGAACACTGAAGCTTTCTTT. This encodes CASSPPTTVNTEAFF. Supplemented by reference TRBV7-9 and TRBJ1-1, the full variable domain reads DTGVSQNPRHKITKRGQNVTFRCDPISEHNRLYWYRQTLGQGPEFLTYFQNEAQLEKSRLLSDRFSAERPKGSFSTLEIQRTEQGDSAMYLCASSPPTTVNTEAFFGQGTRLTVV.

The chain uses TRBV11-1 and TRBJ2-5, with D tentatively TRBD1 (5 bases). V was trimmed by 1 base and J by 1 base, leaving 10 bases between them. CDR1 and CDR2 (germline): SGHAT, FQDESV (reference sequence). The CDR3 has 15 residues. The CDR3 reads CASSLEGASQETQYF. The DNA for the CDR3 is TGTGCCAGCAGCTTAGAAGGGGCTTCCCAAGAGACCCAGTACTTC.

In DNA, the CDR3 is TGCAGCGTAACAAGGGGAGCCCGGGACGGCACTGAAGCTTTCTTT. It is translated as CSVTRGARDGTEAFF. The V call is TRBV29-1, the J call TRBJ1-1; D might be TRBD1 (5 bases). This CDR3 contains 15 residues. Germline V gene data show CDR1 as SQVTM and CDR2 as ANQGSEA. V was shortened by 6 bases and J by 4 bases, with 21 bases between the two germline ends.

The chain joins TRBV29-1 to TRBJ1-5; TRBD1 aligns across 8 bases. Germline V gene sequence: CDR1 SQVTM, CDR2 ANQGSEA. Trimming removed 5 bases from V and 3 bases from J; junction bases left unmatched: 12. The CDR3 sequence is 16 residues long. Here the CDR3 DNA reads TGCAGCGTTTCCTCAGGGGGCCAGAGCATCAATCAGCCCCAGCATTTT. Translation: CSVSSGGQSINQPQHF.

This clone was detected a few times. This chain uses TRBV25-1 with TRBJ2-7; 9 nucleotides line up with TRBD2. CDR3 size: 13 residues. With 8 bases clipped from V and 5 bases from J, the junction kept 7 bases outside the gene matches. Germline-derived CDR1 and CDR2 are MGHDK and SYGVNS. The CDR3 sequence: CASSIAGADEQYF. The CDR3 DNA is TGTGCCAGCTCGATAGCGGGGGCTGACGAGCAGTACTTC.

This clone was seen just once. The chain couples TRBV30 to TRBJ1-6; D gene unclear. The V gene's germline CDR1 is GTSNPN and CDR2 SVGIG (reference sequence). The CDR3 is made up of 11 amino acids. Trimming stripped 3 bases from V and 16 bases from J, with 13 bases between. The CDR3 protein is CAWSADISLHF. CDR3 DNA: TGTGCCTGGAGCGCTGACATCTCACTCCACTTT.

The chain recombines TRBV27 with TRBJ2-1, with a tentative D call TRBD2 (6 bases). Germline CDR1 and CDR2: MNHEY and SMNVEV (reference sequence). The CDR3 is made up of 13 amino acids. Trimming stripped 6 bases from V and 3 bases from J, with 9 bases between. The CDR3 DNA reads as TGTGCCAGCAGGATGGACTACTACAATGAGCAGTTCTTC. Translation gives CASRMDYYNEQFF.

This clone was observed a handful of times. The chain combines TRBV29-1 with TRBJ1-2, with D perhaps matching TRBD1 (5 bases). This CDR3 region has 12 residues. The germline V and J ends were trimmed by 6 bases and 12 bases, with 20 bases remaining between them. Germline V lookup: CDR1 SQVTM, CDR2 ANQGSEA. The CDR3 region has the DNA TGCAGCGTCGCAGGGACGGCCTACACTCACACCTTC. Translation: CSVAGTAYTHTF.

V and J are TRBV29-1 and TRBJ2-7, with 7 bases fitting TRBD1. The CDR3 loop spans 15 amino acids. The germline CDR1 and CDR2 sequences are SQVTM and ANQGSEA. With 7 bases clipped from V and 2 bases from J, the junction kept 14 bases outside the gene matches. CDR3 sequence: CSAPPRQGIPYEQYF. CDR3 DNA sequence: TGCAGCGCCCCCCCCCGACAGGGTATCCCCTACGAGCAGTACTTC.

A few counts support this clone. The chain joins TRBV15 to TRBJ2-7, with D possibly being TRBD2 (6 bases). V lost 7 bases and J 0 bases, leaving 13 bases between the germline ends. There are 14 residues in the CDR3. Per germline, CDR1 LNHNV and CDR2 YYDKDF (reference sequence). DNA for the CDR3: TGTGCCACCACCCACGGGGGAAGCTCCTACGAGCAGTACTTC. This encodes CATTHGGSSYEQYF.

In its sample, this clone was seen a few times. V gene TRBV30 combines with J gene TRBJ2-2; the D gene is possibly TRBD2 (6 bases). The CDR3 has 15 residues. V was cut by 4 bases and J by 1 base, with 13 bases left in between. Germline values: CDR1 GTSNPN, CDR2 SVGIG (reference sequence). The CDR3 DNA reads TGTGCCTGGACCGAAGATAGCGGGAACACCGGGGAGCTGTTTTTT. This codes for CAWTEDSGNTGELFF.

This rearrangement joins TRBV5-7 to TRBJ1-2; D is undetermined. TRBV5-7 is known as an ORF, though its function is uncertain. Trimming left V 4 bases short and J 7 bases short, with 5 bases between. The CDR3 covers 10 residues. The CDR3 DNA follows: TGTGCCAGCAGCCGGCCTGGCTACACCTTC. Protein: CASSRPGYTF.

This clone was counted a few times. The gene calls are TRBV10-3 and TRBJ1-5; a weak D match, TRBD1 (5 bases). CDR3 length: 13 residues. V was cut by 8 bases and J by 4 bases, with 12 bases left in between. Germline lookup yields CDR1 ENHRY and CDR2 SYGVKD. Here the CDR3 reads CAIGQGINQPQHF. CDR3 coding DNA: TGTGCCATCGGCCAGGGAATAAATCAGCCCCAGCATTTT.

The table lists this clone with a count of one. The rearrangement uses TRBV4-2 and TRBJ1-6; 9 bases map to TRBD1. Per the germline V gene, CDR1 is LGHNA and CDR2 is YNFKEQ. The CDR3 runs to 16 residues. J lost 8 bases, V lost 4 bases, and 9 bases had no gene match. CDR3 DNA sequence: TGTGCCAGCAGCCCACTACCCTGGGACAGGGATTCACCCCTCCACTTT. As protein: CASSPLPWDRDSPLHF.

This clone appeared a few times. The rearrangement joins TRBV25-1 to TRBJ1-2, with 8 nucleotides matching TRBD1. The CDR3 covers 14 residues. Germline CDR1 is MGHDK and CDR2 is SYGVNS. V lost 6 bases, J lost 5 bases, and 8 bases stayed unmatched. The CDR3 region has the DNA TGTGCCAGCAGCCCCACCGGGACAGGATATGGCTACACCTTC. This encodes CASSPTGTGYGYTF.

The chain links TRBV30 to TRBJ2-3, with 7 positions matching TRBD1. This CDR3 is built from 15 residues. CDR1 GTSNPN and CDR2 SVGIG come from the germline V gene (reference sequence). V gave up 0 bases and J gave up 3 bases; unmatched junction bases: 6. CDR3 amino acids: CAWSVVQGMTDTQYF. As DNA, the CDR3 is TGTGCCTGGAGTGTAGTACAGGGGATGACAGATACGCAGTATTTT.

V is TRBV5-4 and J is TRBJ1-6; D remains ambiguous. The CDR3 sequence is 14 residues long. Trimming removed 6 bases at V and 9 bases at J, with 16 bases between. Looked up from germline, CDR1 is SGHNT and CDR2 is YYREEE (reference sequence). In DNA, the CDR3 is TGTGCCAGCACCCTCGGCTGGGGTAGTTCACCCCTCCACTTT. This sequence encodes CASTLGWGSSPLHF. Filled out from reference TRBV5-4 and TRBJ1-6, the complete variable domain reads ETGVTQSPTHLIKTRGQQVTLRCSSQSGHNTVSWYQQALGQGPQFIFQYYREEENGRGNFPPRFSGLQFPNYSSELNVNALELDDSALYLCASTLGWGSSPLHFGNGTRLTVT.

A few counts support this clone. The chain has TRBV9 and TRBJ2-7; possible D gene TRBD2, 7 bases. The length of the CDR3 is 14 residues. Trimming removed 0 bases from V and 8 bases from J, with 15 bases in between. The V gene's germline CDR1 is SGDLS and CDR2 YYNGEE. The CDR3: CASSVDAGANQQYF. CDR3 sequence (DNA): TGTGCCAGCAGCGTAGATGCGGGGGCTAACCAGCAGTACTTC.

This clone has a handful of counts. The junction departs from the called germline gene at one end, perhaps through a read error. This chain connects TRBV7-7 to TRBJ2-7; a weak D match, TRBD1 (6 bases). The CDR3 has 13 residues. The germline V gene has CDR1 SSHAT and CDR2 FNYEAQ (reference sequence). CDR3: CASSLGQEYEQYF. The CDR3 nucleotides are TGTGCTAGCAGCTTGGGACAAGAGTACGAGCAGTACTTC.

The CDR3 loop is CSDFERGQPGWYEQYF. The CDR3 nucleotides read TGCAGCGATTTCGAACGGGGACAACCGGGTTGGTACGAGCAGTACTTC. The V call is TRBV29-1, the J call TRBJ2-7; D is possibly TRBD1 (6 bases). The length of the CDR3 is 16 residues. The germline V gene has CDR1 SQVTM and CDR2 ANQGSEA. The V gene lost 7 bases and the J gene lost 4 bases, with 26 bases spanning the gap.

V usage is TRBV6-1 and J usage is TRBJ2-5; D could derive from TRBD1 or TRBD2 (5 bases each). The CDR3 runs 15 residues. Germline CDR1 and CDR2: MNHNS and SASEGT. Trimming pared 4 bases from V and 2 bases from J, leaving 14 bases between. CDR3 protein: CASSAGRGVQETQYF. In DNA form, the CDR3 reads TGTGCCAGCAGTGCCGGGCGAGGGGTACAAGAGACCCAGTACTTC.

Of note for this clone: Other DNA sequences in the same sample also yield this CDR3. The gene calls are TRBV5-1 and TRBJ2-3, with unresolved D. The V gene's germline CDR1 is SGHRS and CDR2 YFSETQ. The ends were cut back, 2 bases at V and 0 bases at J, with 7 bases in the middle. The CDR3 sequence is 14 residues long. CDR3 loop: CASSLGTSTDTQYF. The DNA for the CDR3 is TGCGCCAGCAGCTTAGGAACTAGCACAGATACGCAGTATTTT. The variable domain in full, completed from reference TRBV5-1 and TRBJ2-3, reads KAGVTQTPRYLIKTRGQQVTLSCSPISGHRSVSWYQQTPGQGLQFLFEYFSETQRNKGNFPGRFSGRQFSNSRSEMNVSTLELGDSALYLCASSLGTSTDTQYFGPGTRLTVL.

The chain is built from TRBV7-2 and TRBJ1-2, with TRBD1 matching over 10 bases. V shed 1 base, J shed 6 bases, and the junction held 5 bases outside the gene matches. Germline V gene lookup returns CDR1 SGHTA and CDR2 FQGNSA. CDR3 length equals 15 residues. The CDR3 region is CASSLDPGTGDGYTF. The CDR3 DNA follows: TGTGCCAGCAGCTTAGATCCCGGGACAGGGGATGGCTACACCTTC.